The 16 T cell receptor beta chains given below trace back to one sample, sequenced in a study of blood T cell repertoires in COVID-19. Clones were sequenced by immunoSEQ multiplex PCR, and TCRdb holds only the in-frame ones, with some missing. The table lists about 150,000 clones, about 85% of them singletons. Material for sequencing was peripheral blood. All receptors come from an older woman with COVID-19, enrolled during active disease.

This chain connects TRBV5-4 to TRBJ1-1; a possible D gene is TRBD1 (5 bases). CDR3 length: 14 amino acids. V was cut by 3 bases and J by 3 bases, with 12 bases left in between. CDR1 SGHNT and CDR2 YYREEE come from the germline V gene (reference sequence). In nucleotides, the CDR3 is TGTGCCAGCAGCTCAAGGGGTAAGGACACTGAAGCTTTCTTT. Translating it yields CASSSRGKDTEAFF.

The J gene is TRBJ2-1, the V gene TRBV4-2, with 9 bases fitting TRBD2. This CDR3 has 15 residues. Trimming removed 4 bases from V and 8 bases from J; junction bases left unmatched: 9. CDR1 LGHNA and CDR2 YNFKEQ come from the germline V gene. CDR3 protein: CASSRASGIGDEQFF. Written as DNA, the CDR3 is TGTGCCAGCAGCCGAGCTAGCGGGATTGGTGATGAGCAGTTCTTC.

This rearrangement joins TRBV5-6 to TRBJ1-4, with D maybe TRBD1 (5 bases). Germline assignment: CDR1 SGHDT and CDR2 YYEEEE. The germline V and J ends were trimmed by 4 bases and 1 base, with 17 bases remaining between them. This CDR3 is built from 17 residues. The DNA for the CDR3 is TGTGCCAGCAGCACCCCGGGGGGACGAGGAACTAATGAAAAACTGTTTTTT. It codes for CASSTPGGRGTNEKLFF.

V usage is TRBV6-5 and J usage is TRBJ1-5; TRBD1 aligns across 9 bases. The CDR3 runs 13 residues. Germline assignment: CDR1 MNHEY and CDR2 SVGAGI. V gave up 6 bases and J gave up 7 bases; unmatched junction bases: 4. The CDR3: CASRQGARQPQHF. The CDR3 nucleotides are TGTGCCAGCAGACAGGGGGCTCGGCAGCCCCAGCATTTT.

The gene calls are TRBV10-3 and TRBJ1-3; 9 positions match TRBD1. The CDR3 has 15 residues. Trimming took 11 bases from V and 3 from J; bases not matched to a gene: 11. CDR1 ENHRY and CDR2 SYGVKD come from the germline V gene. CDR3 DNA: TGTGCCTCCCGGACAGGGGTAGGTGGTGGAAACACCATATATTTT. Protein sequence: CASRTGVGGGNTIYF.

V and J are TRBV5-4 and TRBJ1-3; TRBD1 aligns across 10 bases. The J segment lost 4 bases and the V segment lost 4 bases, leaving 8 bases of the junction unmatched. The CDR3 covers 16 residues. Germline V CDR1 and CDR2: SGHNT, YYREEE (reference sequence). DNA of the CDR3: TGTGCCAGCAGCGCTCCGGGACAGGGGTACGGAAACACCATATATTTT. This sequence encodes CASSAPGQGYGNTIYF.

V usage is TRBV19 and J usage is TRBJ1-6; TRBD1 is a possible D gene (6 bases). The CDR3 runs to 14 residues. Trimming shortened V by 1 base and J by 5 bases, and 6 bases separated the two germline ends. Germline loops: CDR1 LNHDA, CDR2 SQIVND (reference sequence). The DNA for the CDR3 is TGTGCCAGTAGTATAGGGACAGATAATTCACCCCTCCACTTT. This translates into CASSIGTDNSPLHF.

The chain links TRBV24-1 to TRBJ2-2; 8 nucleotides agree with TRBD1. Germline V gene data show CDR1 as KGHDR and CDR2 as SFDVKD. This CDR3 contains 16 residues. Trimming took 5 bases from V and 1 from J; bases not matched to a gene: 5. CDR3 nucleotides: TGTGCCACCAGTGGTTCTGACAGGGGGAACACCGGGGAGCTGTTTTTT. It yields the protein CATSGSDRGNTGELFF.

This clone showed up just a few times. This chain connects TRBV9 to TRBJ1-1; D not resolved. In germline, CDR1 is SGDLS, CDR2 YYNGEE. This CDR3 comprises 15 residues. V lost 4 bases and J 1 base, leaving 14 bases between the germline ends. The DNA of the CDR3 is TGTGCCAGCAGCCCCGTAGGGCGGGGGAACACTGAAGCTTTCTTT. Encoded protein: CASSPVGRGNTEAFF.

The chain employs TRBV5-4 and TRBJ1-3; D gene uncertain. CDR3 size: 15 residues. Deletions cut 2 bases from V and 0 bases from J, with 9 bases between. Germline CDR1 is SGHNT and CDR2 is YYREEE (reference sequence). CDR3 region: CASSLSPYSGNTIYF. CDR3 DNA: TGTGCCAGCAGCTTATCCCCTTACTCTGGAAACACCATATATTTT.

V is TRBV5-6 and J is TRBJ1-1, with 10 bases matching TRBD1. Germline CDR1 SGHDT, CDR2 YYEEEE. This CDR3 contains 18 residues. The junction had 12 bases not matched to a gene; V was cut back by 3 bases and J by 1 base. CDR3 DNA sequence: TGTGCCAGCAGCTGGGAGACAGGGGGCACAGGGGCGAACACTGAAGCTTTCTTT. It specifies CASSWETGGTGANTEAFF.

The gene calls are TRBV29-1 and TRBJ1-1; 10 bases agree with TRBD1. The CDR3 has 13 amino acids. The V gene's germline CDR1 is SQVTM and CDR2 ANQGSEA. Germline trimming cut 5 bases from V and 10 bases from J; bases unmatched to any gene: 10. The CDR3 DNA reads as TGCAGCGTTTCCTGGGGACAGGGGAGGGGAGCTTTCTTT. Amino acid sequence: CSVSWGQGRGAFF.

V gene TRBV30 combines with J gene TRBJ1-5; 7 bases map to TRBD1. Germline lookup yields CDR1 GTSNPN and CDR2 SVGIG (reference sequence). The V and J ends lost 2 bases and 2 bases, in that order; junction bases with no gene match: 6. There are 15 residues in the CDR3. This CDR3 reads CAWSRGGDGNQPQHF. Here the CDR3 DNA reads TGTGCCTGGAGTAGAGGGGGCGACGGCAATCAGCCCCAGCATTTT. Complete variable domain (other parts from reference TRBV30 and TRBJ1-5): SQTIHQWPATLVQPVGSPLSLECTVEGTSNPNLYWYRQAAGRGLQLLFYSVGIGQISSEVPQNLSASRPQDRQFILSSKKLLLSDSGFYLCAWSRGGDGNQPQHFGDGTRLSIL.

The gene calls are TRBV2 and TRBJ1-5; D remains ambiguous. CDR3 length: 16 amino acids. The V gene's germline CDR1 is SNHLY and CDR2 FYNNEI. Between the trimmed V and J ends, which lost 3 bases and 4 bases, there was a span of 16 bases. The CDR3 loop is CASSEARSNLNQPQHF. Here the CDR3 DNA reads TGTGCCAGCAGTGAGGCCCGATCCAACCTTAATCAGCCCCAGCATTTT.

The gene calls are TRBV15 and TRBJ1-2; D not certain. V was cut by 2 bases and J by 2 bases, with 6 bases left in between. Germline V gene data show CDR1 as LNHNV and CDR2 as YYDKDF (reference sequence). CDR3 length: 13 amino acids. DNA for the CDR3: TGTGCCACCAGCAGACCGGAGAACTATGGCTACACCTTC. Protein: CATSRPENYGYTF.

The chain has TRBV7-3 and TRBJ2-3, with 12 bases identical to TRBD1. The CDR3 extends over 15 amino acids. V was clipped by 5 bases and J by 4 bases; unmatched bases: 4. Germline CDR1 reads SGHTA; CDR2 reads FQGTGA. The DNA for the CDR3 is TGTGCCAGCAGCCAGGGGACAGGGGGCCCAGATACGCAGTATTTT. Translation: CASSQGTGGPDTQYF.